The T cell receptor beta chain described here comes from a study of neoadjuvant anti-PD-1 for oral cavity cancer. Study at large: Around day 43, patients without progression received a fourth nivolumab dose before surgery. Study-wide results and limits: Higher pretreatment Treg/Th17 ratios tracked higher pretreatment blood clonality. Non-responders to neoadjuvant nivolumab had significantly more clonal PBMC T cells than responders.

Specified time point: after neoadjuvant nivolumab, at surgical resection. Patients were newly diagnosed with stage II-IVA oral cavity squamous cell carcinoma without prior systemic or radiation treatment. From germline, CDR1 is MNHEY and CDR2 SVGAGI. The length of the CDR3 is 14 residues. The germline V and J ends were trimmed by 3 bases and 4 bases, with 10 bases remaining between them. Method: immunoSEQ multiplex PCR; TCRdb's copy keeps in-frame clones and lacks some. Of 9,500 to 15,000 clones detected, 65% to 75% appear once; the ten largest clones hold around 2.3%. Concerning this clone: Its antigen is as yet unknown.

This chain links TRBV6-5 with TRBJ2-1; D unclear. Sequenced here: PBMCs, sampled after nivolumab (anti-PD-1) treatment. This clonotype was sampled from a person between 35 and 79 years old with oral cavity squamous cell carcinoma. In nucleotides, the CDR3 is TGTGCCAGCAGTTATGGTTACTGGTACAATGAGCAGTTCTTC. Residues: CASSYGYWYNEQFF.